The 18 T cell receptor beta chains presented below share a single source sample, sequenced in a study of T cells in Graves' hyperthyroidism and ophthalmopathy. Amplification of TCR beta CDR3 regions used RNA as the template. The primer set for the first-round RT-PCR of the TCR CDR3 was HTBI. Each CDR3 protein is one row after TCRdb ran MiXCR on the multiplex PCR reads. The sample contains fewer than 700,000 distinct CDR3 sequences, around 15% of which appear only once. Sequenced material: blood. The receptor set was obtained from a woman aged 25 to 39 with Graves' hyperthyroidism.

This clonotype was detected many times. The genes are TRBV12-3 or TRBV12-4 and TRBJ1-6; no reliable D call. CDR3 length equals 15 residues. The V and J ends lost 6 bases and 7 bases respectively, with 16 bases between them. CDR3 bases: TGTGCCAGCAGGGATCATCAAGGAACAAATTCACCCCTCCACTTT. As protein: CASRDHQGTNSPLHF.

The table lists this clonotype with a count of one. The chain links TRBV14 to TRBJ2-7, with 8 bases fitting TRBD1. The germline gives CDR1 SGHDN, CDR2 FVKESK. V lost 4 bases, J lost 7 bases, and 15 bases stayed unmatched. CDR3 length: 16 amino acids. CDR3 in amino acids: CASSPTTGAPGGEQYF. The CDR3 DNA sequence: TGTGCCAGCAGCCCCACGACAGGGGCTCCGGGTGGTGAGCAGTACTTC. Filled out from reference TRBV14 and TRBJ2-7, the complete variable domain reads EAGVTQFPSHSVIEKGQTVTLRCDPISGHDNLYWYRRVMGKEIKFLLHFVKESKQDESGMPNNRFLAERTGGTYSTLKVQPAELEDSGVYFCASSPTTGAPGGEQYFGPGTRLTVT.

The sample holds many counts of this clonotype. The CDR3 nucleotides read TGTGCCCGTTGGACTCCCGAATACAATGAGCAGTTCTTC. Its translation is CARWTPEYNEQFF. The chain links TRBV30 to TRBJ2-1; D is possibly TRBD2 (5 bases). The V gene lost 8 bases and the J gene lost 4 bases, with 15 bases spanning the gap. CDR3 size: 13 residues. Germline CDR1 reads GTSNPN; CDR2 reads SVGIG (reference sequence).

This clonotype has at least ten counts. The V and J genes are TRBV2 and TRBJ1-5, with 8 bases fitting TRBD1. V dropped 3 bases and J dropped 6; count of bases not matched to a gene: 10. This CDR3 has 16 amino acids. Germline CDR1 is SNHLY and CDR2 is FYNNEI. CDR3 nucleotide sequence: TGTGCCAGCAGTGAGCGGGAAACGACAGGGGTTCAGCCCCAGCATTTT. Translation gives CASSERETTGVQPQHF.

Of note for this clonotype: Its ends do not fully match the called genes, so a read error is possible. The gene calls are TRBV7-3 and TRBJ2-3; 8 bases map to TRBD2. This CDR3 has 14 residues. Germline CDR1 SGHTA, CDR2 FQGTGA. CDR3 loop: CASSLRGGTDRQYF. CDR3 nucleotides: TGTGCCAGCAGCTTACGGGGGGGCACAGATAGGCAGTATTTT.

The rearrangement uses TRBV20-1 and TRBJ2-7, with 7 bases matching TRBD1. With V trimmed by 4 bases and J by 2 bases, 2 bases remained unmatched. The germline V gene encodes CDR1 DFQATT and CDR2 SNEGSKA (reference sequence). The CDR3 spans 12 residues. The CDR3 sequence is CSATDRTYEQYF. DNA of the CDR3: TGCAGTGCTACGGACAGGACCTACGAGCAGTACTTC.

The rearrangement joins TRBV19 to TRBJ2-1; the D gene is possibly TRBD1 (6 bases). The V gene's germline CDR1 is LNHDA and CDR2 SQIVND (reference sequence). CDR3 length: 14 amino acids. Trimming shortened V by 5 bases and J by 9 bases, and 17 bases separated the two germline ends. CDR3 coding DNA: TGTGCCAGTAGTGAGGACAGTATACTACCTGAGCAGTTCTTC. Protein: CASSEDSILPEQFF.

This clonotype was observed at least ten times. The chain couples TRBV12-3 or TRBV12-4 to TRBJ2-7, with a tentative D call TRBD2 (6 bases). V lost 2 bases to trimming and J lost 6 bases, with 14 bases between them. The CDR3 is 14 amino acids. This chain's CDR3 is CASSLRRLAPEQYF. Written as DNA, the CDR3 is TGTGCCAGCAGTTTACGAAGGCTAGCGCCCGAGCAGTACTTC.

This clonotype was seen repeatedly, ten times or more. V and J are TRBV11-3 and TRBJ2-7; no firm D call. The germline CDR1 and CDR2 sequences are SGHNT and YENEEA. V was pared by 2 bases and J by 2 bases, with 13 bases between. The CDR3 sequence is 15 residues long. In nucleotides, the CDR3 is TGTGCCAGCAGCTTAAGGGCAACCTTTACCTACGAGCAGTACTTC. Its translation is CASSLRATFTYEQYF.

The chain's CDR3 is CASSSTGLYEQYF. The CDR3 DNA sequence: TGTGCCAGCAGCTCGACAGGGCTATACGAGCAGTACTTC. The V and J genes are TRBV5-4 and TRBJ2-7, with TRBD1 matching over 7 bases. V lost 3 bases to trimming and J lost 4 bases; unmatched junction nucleotides: 4. Germline-derived CDR1 and CDR2 are SGHNT and YYREEE (reference sequence). The CDR3 extends over 13 amino acids.

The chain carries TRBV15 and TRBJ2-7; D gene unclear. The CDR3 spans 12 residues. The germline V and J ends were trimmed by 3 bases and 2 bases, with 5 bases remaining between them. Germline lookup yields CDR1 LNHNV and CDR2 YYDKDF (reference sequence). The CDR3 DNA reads TGTGCCACCAGCAGGGCAGCCTACGAGCAGTACTTC. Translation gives CATSRAAYEQYF.

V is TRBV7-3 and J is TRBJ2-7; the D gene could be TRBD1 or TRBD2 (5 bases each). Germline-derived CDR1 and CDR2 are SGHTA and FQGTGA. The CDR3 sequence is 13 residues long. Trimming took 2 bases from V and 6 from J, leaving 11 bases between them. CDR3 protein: CASSLSSGAEQYF. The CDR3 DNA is TGTGCCAGCAGCTTATCTTCCGGGGCCGAGCAGTACTTC.

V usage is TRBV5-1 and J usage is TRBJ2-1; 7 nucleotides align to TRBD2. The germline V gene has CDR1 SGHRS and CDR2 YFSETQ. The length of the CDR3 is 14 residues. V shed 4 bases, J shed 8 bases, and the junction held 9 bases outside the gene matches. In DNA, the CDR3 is TGCGCCAGCAGCGTATCGGGAGGTCTCTATGAGCAGTTCTTC. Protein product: CASSVSGGLYEQFF.

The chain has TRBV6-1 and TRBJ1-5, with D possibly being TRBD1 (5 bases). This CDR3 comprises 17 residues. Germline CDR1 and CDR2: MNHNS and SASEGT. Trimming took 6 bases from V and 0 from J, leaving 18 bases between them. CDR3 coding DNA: TGTGCCAGCAGGCCGGGGGTTTCGATTTATAGCAATCAGCCCCAGCATTTT. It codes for CASRPGVSIYSNQPQHF.

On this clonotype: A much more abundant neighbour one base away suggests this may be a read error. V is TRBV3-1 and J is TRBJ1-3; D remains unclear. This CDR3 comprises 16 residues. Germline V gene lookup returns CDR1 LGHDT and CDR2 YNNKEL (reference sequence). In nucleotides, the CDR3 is TGTGCCAGCAGCCAAAGCAGGACGCTCTCTGGAAACACCATATGTTTT. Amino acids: CASSQSRTLSGNTICF.

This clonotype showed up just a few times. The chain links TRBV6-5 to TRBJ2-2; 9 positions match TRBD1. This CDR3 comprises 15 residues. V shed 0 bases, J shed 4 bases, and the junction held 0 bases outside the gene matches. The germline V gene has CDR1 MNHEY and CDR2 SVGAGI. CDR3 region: CASSYSTGGTGELFF. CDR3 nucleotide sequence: TGTGCCAGCAGTTACTCGACAGGGGGCACCGGGGAGCTGTTTTTT.

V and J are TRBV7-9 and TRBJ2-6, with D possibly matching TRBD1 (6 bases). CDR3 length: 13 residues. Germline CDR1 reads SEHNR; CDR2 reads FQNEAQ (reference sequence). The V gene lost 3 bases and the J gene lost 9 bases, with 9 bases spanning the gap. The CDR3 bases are TGTGCCAGCAGCTTGGGACACAGCAACGTCCTGACTTTC. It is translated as CASSLGHSNVLTF.

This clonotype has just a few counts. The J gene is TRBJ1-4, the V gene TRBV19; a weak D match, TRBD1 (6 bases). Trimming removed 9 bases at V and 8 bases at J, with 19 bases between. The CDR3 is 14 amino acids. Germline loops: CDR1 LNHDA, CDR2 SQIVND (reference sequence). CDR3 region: CASFPGEEGEKLFF. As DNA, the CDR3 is TGTGCCAGCTTCCCAGGGGAGGAAGGGGAAAAACTGTTTTTT.